The rows below give T cell receptor beta chains drawn from one sample of a study of cytomegalovirus exposure and HLA in healthy donors. Method: immunoSEQ multiplex PCR; TCRdb's copy keeps in-frame clones and lacks some. The sample yields approximately 140,000 clones, about 80% seen once. What was sequenced was PBMCs. The source of these receptors is a male donor in good health and CMV-seropositive. Both conserved end residues are trimmed from each CDR3. Each record gives: V gene, clone size, CDR3 protein. Clone size is not always given. Where it is, it says once, few, many or a class for expanded clones.

TRBV7-8 | . | ASSQTSGSYEQY
TRBV10-1 | . | ASSDPNRGDEQF
TRBV6-5 | . | ASRRDRGEEQY
TRBV6-5 | . | ASRRDRGEEQY
TRBV19 | . | ASSPLRGQGQPQH
TRBV4-2 | . | ASSQEVAGNSEQF
TRBV18 | . | ASSPISGEGMNTEAF
TRBV7-8 | . | ASSIRNTEAF
TRBV28 | . | ASSRTGGNQPQH
TRBV7-2 | . | ASSFAGAYNEQF
TRBV10-2 | . | ASSDWGGGRVDEKLF
TRBV9 | . | ASSVVGSPTETQY
TRBV23-1 | . | ASRGRQGASNTEAF
TRBV6-5 | few | ASSLTGSSYEQY
TRBV6-1 | few | ASSEALGLNFYEQY
TRBV2 | . | ASTKGLPNTGELF
TRBV2 | . | ASSAGTGSYEQY
TRBV9 | . | ASSVGGTGVNGELF
TRBV2 | . | AIQDRAGYGYT
TRBV7-2 | once | ASSFLGGTFLTRYEQY
TRBV19 | . | ASSSSGTYEQY
TRBV7-9 | . | ASSLTSGTDTQY
TRBV2 | . | ASSAYSRTDTQY
TRBV4-3 | . | ASSQVLNSGALNTGELF
TRBV9 | . | ASSVGGLAGYNEQF
TRBV13 | . | ASSPQQGRPYEQY
TRBV6-5 | . | ASSSAGPGNTIY
TRBV9 | . | ASSSEDRGNTIY
TRBV11-2 | . | ASSSQTPDRSGANVLT
TRBV5-1 | once | ASSRSGEETQY
TRBV7-8 | . | ASSLELAGTYEQH
TRBV9 | . | ASSVGRTTGQANNEQF
TRBV27 | . | ASSFTGLNSPLH
TRBV19 | few | ASSTRTGSGNTIY
TRBV4-2 | . | ASSQGRRGGRGPDTQY
TRBV7-9 | . | ASSLALTSVETQY
TRBV7-3 | . | ASSLGGQSETQY
TRBV4-1 | . | ASSQDSAGGPIGETEAF
TRBV7-3 | . | ASSLIPGIGDGYT
TRBV27 | . | ASGTRDPYEQY
TRBV7-9 | few | ASSSLAGGTGNTIY
TRBV4-1 | . | ASSQDGGSGNSPLH
TRBV14 | . | ASSQGQGFFYGYT
TRBV19 | . | ASSMVEGSNQPQH
TRBV7-9 | . | ASSLVSSVQETQY
TRBV5-1 | . | ASSKPGTGETQY
TRBV18 | . | ASSPRREGRETQY
TRBV9 | . | ASSPGTGHQPQH
TRBV10-3 | . | AISPTGGEAF
TRBV7-6 | few | ASSLGRTGSGNTIY
TRBV19 | . | ASSMRGGGETQY
TRBV5-1 | . | ASSLSFVTYNEQF
TRBV25-1 | . | ASRALDTGRGTEAF
TRBV5-4 | . | ASSSPGLAGVGEQF
TRBV4-3 | few | ASSPVPGGPVEQY